This T cell receptor beta chain emerged from a study of blood T cell repertoires in COVID-19. In the study's own analysis: Nucleated cell number was recorded as an estimate derived from reference gene primer amplification. Assay used: immunoSEQ multiplex PCR; TCRdb lists only in-frame clones, some missing. That table supplies the V and J calls and clone size; D and trimming were determined from the DNA. The sample gives about 300,000 clones, approximately 88% of which show up once; about 6.8% is in the top ten. This clone was counted many times. The TCR was taken from a man aged 18 to 30 who had recovered from COVID-19. Sequenced material: peripheral blood.

CDR3 sequence: CASSDEQGATDTQYF. The CDR3 bases are TGTGCCAGCAGTGACGAACAGGGGGCCACAGATACGCAGTATTTT. V and J are TRBV6-4 and TRBJ2-3; 9 bases are shared with TRBD1. Germline-derived CDR1 and CDR2 are MRHNA and SNTAGT. With V trimmed by 2 bases and J by 2 bases, 2 bases remained unmatched. The CDR3 has 15 residues.